The rows below give T cell receptor beta chains drawn from one sample of a study of regulatory T cells in long-lasting Graves disease. MiXCR was run by TCRdb on the multiplex PCR reads, yielding one entry per CDR3 protein. The sample has 350,000 to 500,000 distinct CDR3 sequences; 12% to 15% are singletons. In addition, the sample was reused for a study of T cells in Graves' hyperthyroidism and ophthalmopathy.

Material: peripheral blood mononuclear cells (PBMCs), obtained at new diagnosis, from a patient treated with antithyroid drugs. These receptors were taken from a woman in her fifties or sixties with Graves disease. The CDR3 runs from the conserved cysteine through the conserved F or W. A D gene is named only where the DNA matches it firmly. Clone size is given for some rows only: seen once, a few or many times, or a class if the clone is expanded.

many,TRBV11-2,TRBJ2-5,TRBD2,CASSRLAGGETQYF,TGTGCCAGCAGCAGACTAGCGGGAGGAGAGACCCAGTACTTC
-,TRBV6-2/TRBV6-3,TRBJ2-7,TRBD1,CASSSLGTGSYERYF,TGTGCCAGCAGTTCTCTAGGGACAGGGAGCTACGAGCGGTACTTC
few,TRBV9,TRBJ2-2,TRBD2,CASSPGLAGGQINTGELFF,TGTGCCAGCAGCCCGGGACTAGCGGGAGGACAGATTAACACCGGGGAGCTGTTTTTT
many,TRBV20-1,TRBJ2-1,TRBD2,CSARDLAGAHEQFF,TGCAGTGCTAGAGATTTGGCGGGAGCGCACGAGCAGTTCTTC
-,TRBV19,TRBJ2-3,-,CARFGGTDTQYF,TGTGCCAGATTTGGGGGCACAGATACGCAGTATTTT
many,TRBV29-1,TRBJ2-2,TRBD2,CSVAVLAEYTGELFF,TGCAGCGTTGCAGTTCTAGCGGAGTACACCGGGGAGCTGTTTTTT
-,TRBV13,TRBJ2-7,TRBD1,CASSMGQGAGVWDEQYF,TGTGCCAGCAGCATGGGACAGGGGGCGGGAGTTTGGGACGAGCAGTACTTC
-,TRBV9,TRBJ2-3,TRBD2,CASSDGTSGRTDTQYF,TGTGCCAGCAGCGATGGGACTAGCGGACGCACAGATACGCAGTATTTT
-,TRBV2,TRBJ1-6,-,CASTGGNSPLHF,TGTGCCAGCACAGGCGGGAATTCACCCCTCCACTTT
-,TRBV4-1,TRBJ2-2,TRBD2,CASSHHGTSGNTGELFF,TGCGCCAGCAGCCATCACGGGACTAGCGGGAACACCGGGGAGCTGTTTTTT
few,TRBV5-1,TRBJ2-3,TRBD2,CASNQRTSGTDTQYF,TGCGCCAGCAACCAAAGGACTAGCGGCACAGATACGCAGTATTTT
many,TRBV12-3/TRBV12-4,TRBJ2-5,TRBD2,CASSLRETRETQYF,TGTGCCAGCAGTCTGCGGGAGACTAGGGAGACCCAGTACTTC
many,TRBV20-1,TRBJ2-7,-,CSAPDSSYEQYF,TGCAGTGCTCCTGACAGCTCCTACGAGCAGTACTTC
many,TRBV5-4,TRBJ2-3,TRBD1,CASSLAHQGAYTDTQYF,TGTGCCAGCAGCTTGGCCCACCAGGGGGCTTACACAGATACGCAGTATTTT
many,TRBV12-3/TRBV12-4,TRBJ2-1,-,CASSPRLYNEQFF,TGTGCCAGCAGCCCCAGACTATACAATGAGCAGTTCTTC
many,TRBV10-3,TRBJ2-2,TRBD1,CAISETGAGELFF,TGTGCCATCAGTGAGACAGGGGCCGGGGAGCTGTTTTTT
-,TRBV6-1,TRBJ2-7,-,CASRPDRTYEQYF,TGTGCCAGCAGACCGGACAGAACCTACGAGCAGTACTTC
few,TRBV5-1,TRBJ2-2,TRBD1,CASSSRQGANTGELFF,TGCGCCAGCAGTTCTCGACAGGGGGCGAACACCGGGGAGCTGTTTTTT
-,TRBV18,TRBJ1-2,-,CASSPLTARDVNGYTF,TGTGCCAGCTCACCACTGACAGCGAGGGATGTCAATGGCTACACCTTC
once,TRBV20-1,TRBJ1-2,-,CSARDPQTFQGYDYTF,TGCAGTGCTAGAGATCCCCAGACATTCCAAGGCTATGACTACACCTTC
few,TRBV6-1,TRBJ1-2,-,CASREFGGYTF,TGTGCCAGCAGGGAATTTGGGGGCTACACCTTC
-,TRBV9,TRBJ1-6,TRBD1,CASSTLRQGALGSPHF,TGTGCCAGCAGCACGCTACGACAGGGGGCCCTCGGATCCCCCCACTTT
once,TRBV7-9,TRBJ2-7,-,CASSALDRTYEQYF,TGTGCCAGCAGCGCCTTGGACAGAACCTACGAGCAGTACTTC
many,TRBV27,TRBJ1-5,-,CASSSLFPGLSNQPQHF,TGTGCCAGCAGTTCTCTCTTCCCGGGGTTATCTAATCAGCCCCAGCATTTT
few,TRBV6-2/TRBV6-3,TRBJ2-1,-,CASSSLSPGSNEQFF,TGTGCCAGCAGTTCGCTCAGCCCGGGATCGAATGAGCAGTTCTTC
many,TRBV28,TRBJ2-7,TRBD1,CASRTGTGGKYEQYF,TGTGCCAGCAGGACCGGGACAGGGGGAAAGTACGAGCAGTACTTC
few,TRBV18,TRBJ2-1,-,CASSRVKGWPYNEQFF,TGTGCCAGCTCACGGGTCAAGGGCTGGCCCTACAATGAGCAGTTCTTC
-,TRBV5-4,TRBJ2-5,TRBD1,CASSLAWTGGAKTQYF,TGTGCCAGCAGCTTGGCCTGGACAGGGGGCGCGAAGACCCAGTACTTC
many,TRBV3-1,TRBJ1-1,TRBD1,CASSQDTTGGEAFF,TGTGCCAGCAGCCAAGATACGACAGGGGGTGAAGCTTTCTTT
few,TRBV29-1,TRBJ2-4,-,CSDGGGSAKNIQYF,TGCAGCGACGGTGGGGGTTCGGCCAAAAACATTCAGTACTTC
many,TRBV24-1,TRBJ2-7,-,CATGTQYEQYF,TGTGCCACCGGGACACAGTACGAGCAGTACTTC
many,TRBV7-6,TRBJ2-1,TRBD2,CASSTESGSAYNEQFF,TGTGCCAGCAGCACCGAGAGCGGGAGCGCCTACAATGAGCAGTTCTTC
few,TRBV20-1,TRBJ2-1,TRBD2,CTSGRVVNEQFF,TGCACTTCGGGGAGGGTTGTGAATGAGCAGTTCTTC
few,TRBV5-8,TRBJ2-1,-,CASSLGLGYYNEQFF,TGCGCCAGCAGCTTGGGTCTCGGGTATTACAATGAGCAGTTCTTC
-,TRBV11-3,TRBJ2-3,TRBD1,CASSETGDTDTQYF,TGTGCCAGCAGTGAGACAGGGGACACAGATACGCAGTATTTT
many,TRBV20-1,TRBJ2-1,TRBD2,CSARRSSGGSYNEQFF,TGCAGTGCTAGACGATCTAGCGGAGGCTCCTACAATGAGCAGTTCTTC
many,TRBV11-2,TRBJ2-7,-,CASSPPGPYLGEQYF,TGTGCCAGCAGCCCACCGGGACCATACTTGGGGGAGCAGTACTTC